This passage covers 2 T cell receptor beta chains from one sample sequenced in a study of blood T cell repertoires in COVID-19. Only in-frame clones appear in the TCRdb table, and some are missing; sequencing was by immunoSEQ multiplex PCR. The sample yields 13,000 or so clones, nearly 90% seen once. Sequenced input: peripheral blood. Receptors originate from a human donor with active COVID-19. The donor label of this sample is uncertain.

This sequence joins TRBV9 and TRBJ2-7; the D gene is possibly TRBD1 (6 bases). Germline CDR1 and CDR2: SGDLS and YYNGEE. The CDR3 has 13 residues. Trimming left V 5 bases short and J 5 bases short, with 14 bases between. CDR3 bases: TGTGCCAGCAGTTGGAGACAGGAGGACGAGCAGTACTTC. Its protein product is CASSWRQEDEQYF.

This chain connects TRBV29-1 to TRBJ2-2, with TRBD2 matching over 10 bases. CDR1 and CDR2 from the germline V gene are SQVTM and ANQGSEA. CDR3 size: 14 residues. The junction had 2 bases not matched to a gene; V was cut back by 7 bases and J by 0 bases. For the CDR3, the DNA is TGCAGCGGCGGACTAGCGGCGAACACCGGGGAGCTGTTTTTT. Encoded protein: CSGGLAANTGELFF.